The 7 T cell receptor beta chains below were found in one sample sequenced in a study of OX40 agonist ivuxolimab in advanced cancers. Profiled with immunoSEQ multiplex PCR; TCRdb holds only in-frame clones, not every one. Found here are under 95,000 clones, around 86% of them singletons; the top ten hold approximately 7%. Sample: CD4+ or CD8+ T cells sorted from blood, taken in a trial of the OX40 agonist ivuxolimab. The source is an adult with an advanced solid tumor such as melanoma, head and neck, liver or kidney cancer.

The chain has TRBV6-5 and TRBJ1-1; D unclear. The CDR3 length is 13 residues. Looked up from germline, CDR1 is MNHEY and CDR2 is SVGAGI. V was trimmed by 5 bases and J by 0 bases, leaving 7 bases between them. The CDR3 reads CASSPIMNTEAFF. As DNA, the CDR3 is TGTGCCAGCAGTCCCATAATGAACACTGAAGCTTTCTTT.

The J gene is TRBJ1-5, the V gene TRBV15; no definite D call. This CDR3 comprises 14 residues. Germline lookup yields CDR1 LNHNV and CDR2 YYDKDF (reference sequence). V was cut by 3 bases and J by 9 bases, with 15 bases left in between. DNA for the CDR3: TGTGCCACCAGCAGGCAGCAAAATAGCTGGCCCCAGCATTTT. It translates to CATSRQQNSWPQHF.

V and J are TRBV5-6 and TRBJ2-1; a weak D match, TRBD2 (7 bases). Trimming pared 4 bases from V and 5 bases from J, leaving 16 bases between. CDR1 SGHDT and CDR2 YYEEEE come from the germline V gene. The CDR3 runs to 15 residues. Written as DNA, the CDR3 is TGTGCCAGCAGCCTATTGGGGGGGCTTGACAATGAGCAGTTCTTC. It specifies CASSLLGGLDNEQFF.

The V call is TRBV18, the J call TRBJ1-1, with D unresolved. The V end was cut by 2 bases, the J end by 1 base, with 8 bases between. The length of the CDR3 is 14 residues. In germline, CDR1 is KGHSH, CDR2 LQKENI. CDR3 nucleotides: TGTGCCAGCTCACCAATCACCAGGAACACTGAAGCTTTCTTT. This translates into CASSPITRNTEAFF.

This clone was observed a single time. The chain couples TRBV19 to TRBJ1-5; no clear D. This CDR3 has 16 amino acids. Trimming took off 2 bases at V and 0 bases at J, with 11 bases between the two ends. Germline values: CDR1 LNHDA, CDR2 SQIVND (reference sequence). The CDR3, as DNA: TGTGCCAGTAGTATAATTAGACCGTATAGCAATCAGCCCCAGCATTTT. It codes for CASSIIRPYSNQPQHF.

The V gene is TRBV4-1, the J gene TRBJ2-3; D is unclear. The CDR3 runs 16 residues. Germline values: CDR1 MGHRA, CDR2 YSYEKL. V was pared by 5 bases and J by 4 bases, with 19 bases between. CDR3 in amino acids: CASSEVNLGLADTQYF. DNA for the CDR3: TGCGCCAGCAGCGAAGTGAACCTAGGTTTAGCAGATACGCAGTATTTT.

This chain's CDR3 is CAWSVQLAPSYEQYF. For the CDR3, the DNA is TGTGCCTGGAGTGTACAACTAGCGCCTTCCTACGAGCAGTACTTC. This chain joins TRBV30 and TRBJ2-7; 7 nucleotides agree with TRBD2. The germline gives CDR1 GTSNPN, CDR2 SVGIG (reference sequence). This CDR3 is built from 15 residues. Unmatched junction bases numbered 6, after V lost 0 bases and J lost 1 base.